This T cell receptor (beta chain) originates from a study of control samples from healthy donors and cancer patients. The CDR3 contains 14 residues. Trimming cost V 2 bases and J 5 bases, with 12 bases left between them. The germline gives CDR1 MNHEY, CDR2 SVGEGT. Sequencing was performed with immunoSEQ multiplex PCR; in TCRdb, only in-frame clones are kept and a portion is missing. Here the sample spans 60,000 to 75,000 clones, roughly nine tenths being singletons. This receptor was identified in a man aged 60-69 years with colorectal cancer. The V call is TRBV6-2 or TRBV6-3, the J call TRBJ2-5, with a weak D call TRBD2 (5 bases). The sample was PBMCs. CDR3 sequence (DNA): TGTGCCAGCAGTTACGGCCTAGCCAGGGAGACCCAGTACTTC. Its translation is CASSYGLARETQYF.